This TCR beta chain was profiled in a study of a mutant IDH1 vaccine in newly diagnosed glioma (dated by TCRdb to the early 2020s). Context from the whole study: Vaccination started 4-6 weeks after radiotherapy alone, or was given together with temozolomide cycles in the groups whose treatment included chemotherapy. The roughly 33 treated patients were roughly 62% male and approximately 40% female, with a mean age of about 43 years. Prior to enrollment, standard therapy consisting of radiotherapy alone, temozolomide alone, or radiochemotherapy with temozolomide had been administered to patients, with the combination being received by most patients. The week-35 safety follow-up took place at visit V12, and the week-47 end of study took place at visit V13. Peripheral blood was collected at six visits: V03 (baseline), V05, V07, V10, V12 and V13. Longitudinal TCRB deep sequencing was done for 25 to 30 treated patients, wherever samples were available for exploratory analyses.

Interpreted using the paper, the time point label stands for: week 35, safety follow-up. Every vaccine dose consisted of 300 ug of a 20-mer mutant IDH1 peptide in Montanide, administered subcutaneously together with topical imiquimod. Eight vaccinations were administered to patients in weeks 1, 3, 5, 7, 11, 15, 19 and 23, corresponding to visits V03 through V10. The donors had newly diagnosed IDH1-mutant astrocytomas of WHO grade 3 or 4 that showed loss of nuclear ATRX. The samples were drawn from NOA16, a multicentre, single-arm, open-label phase I trial in Germany that tested a mutant IDH1 peptide vaccine in humans for the first time. Genomic DNA for TCRB sequencing was extracted from EDTA blood using the DNeasy Blood and Tissue Kit. Library preparation employed the immunoSEQ multiplex PCR assay. Rearranged TCR beta chain sequences were amplified with the hsTCRB Kit following the manufacturer's protocol. Sequencing of TCRB libraries was carried out on an Illumina MiSeq. On the authors' methods: The proprietary platform of the kit vendor was used for demultiplexing, trimming and gene mapping. TCRdb obtained this table from immuneACCESS and retained in-frame rearrangements with V and J assigned. These tables miss some clones; where compared with another copy, unresolved V genes account for less than half of the shortfall, and the remainder is unexplained. D and trimming come from the DNA, and the V and J calls and clone size come from that table. This sample holds 30,000 to 40,000 clones; roughly four fifths were observed only once. The top ten hold about 7% of the sample.

This clone was seen more than once but under ten times. There is no known antigen for this receptor. The record has no base qualities; no much larger clone is one base away. The CDR1 and CDR2 encoded by the germline V gene (reference sequence) are MNHNY and SVGAGI. The V end gives up 5 bases and the J end 4 bases, leaving 9 bases in the junction not matched to a gene. From its cysteine to its phenylalanine, the CDR3 spans 16 amino acids. Left in the record is the CDR3 DNA by itself, 48 bases read in frame from the first base. The full study reports these points: Availability determined which PBMC samples were chosen for TCRB deep sequencing. The authors stated that sample limitations prevented analyses of patient blood samples from being reproduced. Immune responses induced by the vaccine were seen in around 94% of patients across multiple MHC alleles. Pseudoprogression appeared unrelated to alterations in the top peripheral T cell clonotypes detected by TCRB sequencing.

The chain is made from TRBV6-6 and TRBJ1-2; TRBD1 lines up with 11 middle nucleotides. This TCR was recovered from a woman aged 18-29 years with glioma. Material: PBMCs, obtained from a glioma patient whose treatment included an IDH1 peptide vaccine. In nucleotides, the sequence is TGTGCCAGCAGTACGGGACAGGGGGACGTTCCCTATGGCTACACCTTC. This translates into CASSTGQGDVPYGYTF.